The 4 T cell receptor beta chains below all came from one sample that was sequenced in a study of T cells after yellow fever vaccination. MiXCR, applied by TCRdb to the 5' RACE reads, yields one record per CDR3 protein. This sample has 150,000 or so distinct CDR3 sequences, with 9.3% found just once. The sequenced sample was CD8+ T cells sorted from PBMCs, obtained 45 days after the yellow fever booster vaccination. These TCRs come from a man aged 18 to 35 who received the YFV17D yellow fever vaccine.

The chain combines TRBV3-1 with TRBJ2-5; TRBD2 matches 7 bases. V trimming: 0 bases; J trimming: 1 base; junction bases outside the gene matches: 5. Per germline, CDR1 LGHDT and CDR2 YNNKEL (reference sequence). This CDR3 has 16 residues. The CDR3 sequence: CASSQEVGTIQETQYF. For the CDR3, the DNA is TGTGCCAGCAGCCAAGAGGTGGGGACTATCCAAGAGACCCAGTACTTC.

The chain uses TRBV15 and TRBJ2-1; D is perhaps TRBD1 or TRBD2 (5 bases each). Germline CDR1 reads LNHNV; CDR2 reads YYDKDF (reference sequence). V was pared by 2 bases and J by 5 bases, with 13 bases between. CDR3 length: 15 residues. This CDR3 reads CATSRTPGPNNEQFF. The CDR3 DNA reads TGTGCCACCAGCAGAACCCCGGGACCCAACAATGAGCAGTTCTTC.

This clonotype was seen a few times. V and J are TRBV6-2 or TRBV6-3 and TRBJ2-1; D is uncertain. The CDR3 is made up of 12 amino acids. From germline, CDR1 is MNHEY and CDR2 SVGEGT. The germline V and J ends were trimmed by 6 bases and 7 bases, with 10 bases remaining between them. CDR3 nucleotide sequence: TGTGCCAGCAGCCCCGGACGGAATGAGCAGTTCTTC. It yields the protein CASSPGRNEQFF.

This clonotype was seen a handful of times. The chain joins TRBV6-5 to TRBJ1-5; TRBD1 matches at 11 bases. The CDR3 has 15 amino acids. The V gene end was trimmed by 2 bases and the J gene end by 7 bases; junction bases not matched to a gene: 4. Looked up from germline, CDR1 is MNHEY and CDR2 is SVGAGI. CDR3 DNA: TGTGCCAGCAGTTACGGGACAGGGGGAAACCAGCCCCAGCATTTT. This translates into CASSYGTGGNQPQHF.